The TCR beta chain under discussion was sequenced for a study of blood T cells in healthy people across ages (dated by TCRdb to 2014 to 2015). As for the study more broadly: In model experiments, roughly one uniquely barcoded TCR beta cDNA molecule per two T cells was captured by template switching. Two additional independent replicas of 1 million unique cDNA reads from the same blood draw were analyzed for two donors (one aged 18 to 30 and one aged 80 or older). The study measured age-related changes in TCR beta repertoire diversity using deep sequencing normalized with unique cDNA molecular identifiers. The donors were divided into four age groups: young (average around 16 years), middle-aged (roughly 40), aged (approximately 64) and long-lived (roughly 82).

CDR1 and CDR2 are drawn from the germline V gene (reference sequence): DFQATT, SNEGSKA. The germline ends are 13 bases apart after V is trimmed by 8 bases and J by 2 bases. The cysteine opens and the phenylalanine closes a CDR3 of 12 amino acids. The CDR3 DNA has 36 bases and is translated from base 1. This clonotype has only a few counts. What this receptor recognizes is not known. Base qualities are not at hand, and no much larger clone is one base apart. Library prep was done by 5' RACE. Sequenced on an Illumina HiSeq 2500. A second 7 to 11 cycle PCR used a sample-barcoded 5' primer and a J-beta primer mix. Each TCR beta cDNA molecule received a unique molecular identifier from a template-switch 5' adaptor carrying 12 random nucleotides. Each sample yielded at least 2.5 million CDR3-containing paired-end reads. First-strand cDNA was synthesized from all RNA with the Mint cDNA synthesis kit, primed by a TRBC-specific oligonucleotide. Following uracil-DNA glycosylase treatment, all cDNA underwent a first 18-cycle PCR with the universal primers M1SS and BC2_uni_R. In the authors' own workflow: Each sample was normalized by randomly selecting 1 million high-quality reads, each carrying a distinct molecular identifier. Reads sharing molecular identifiers were discarded rather than binned into consensus sequences. CDR3 identification, clonotype clustering and error correction used MiTCR with a Q25 quality threshold and the strictest error-elimination algorithm. A nonparametric unseen species model with Euler transformation was used to estimate lower-bound total TCR beta diversity. TCRdb cleaned the public reads at Q25 with fastp, built clones with MiXCR and kept in-frame beta chains. When rows share a CDR3 protein, they turn into one entry using the most common DNA and genes. None of the V and J calls come from the authors' own analysis; TCRdb made them. The sample includes 700,000 to 900,000 distinct CDR3 sequences, with 25% to 30% observed a single time. The ten largest make up roughly 3.1% of the sample.

Study-level results and caveats: Compared with the aged group, the long-lived group had more naive CD4+ T cells, fewer expanded clones and increased TCR diversity, suggesting age selection. Estimates of total diversity from one million sequenced T cells were regarded as lower bounds and underestimates. Observed TCR beta diversity per million T cells fell roughly linearly with age, and a significant reduction was already apparent by age around 40. The CMV infection status of donors was not known, potentially confounding age-related changes in expanded clonotypes. Because profiling used bulk unsorted PBMCs, naive and antigen-experienced compartments could not be compared conclusively. There was a strong correlation between observed TCR beta diversity and the percentage of naive T cells measured by flow cytometry.

Donors were 35 to 40 systemically healthy Caucasian individuals from Russia aged roughly 6 to 100 years. Each donor gave 9.5 to 10 milliliters of peripheral blood, drawn into EDTA-treated Vacutainer tubes. Ficoll-Paque density-gradient centrifugation was used to isolate PBMCs, with at least 6 million obtained per sample. Trizol reagent was used to extract total RNA from PBMCs, with at least 5.5 micrograms per sample. For every donor, an aliquot of PBMCs went through flow cytometry to measure the percentages of naive CD45RAhigh/CD27high T cells. In addition, the sample was reused for a study of T cells of mothers and their children. The second study reports: Nine systemically healthy Caucasian individuals served as donors, namely three mothers together with their six children. cDNA synthesis consumed the entire amount of extracted RNA, loaded at approximately 1.6 ug RNA in each 15 ul reaction. Sample barcodes and 2-4 random nucleotides were added via the M1S primer in the second PCR. Each mother yielded over 10 million TCR beta CDR3 reads and each child about 3 million reads. Thymic selection similarly shapes TCR recombination output in related and unrelated pairs, with minor effect from inherited differences. Normalized repertoire overlap was always found to be slightly, but never significantly, higher in related mother-child pairs than in unrelated mother-child pairs. No persistent microchimeric T cell clones were found, with a detection sensitivity of approximately 95 clones per million clonotypes. To look for features that set related mother-child pairs apart from unrelated individuals, the researchers ran deep NGS to compare the TCR beta repertoires of mothers and children. On average, the children were roughly 11 +/- 4 years old, while the mothers were about 38 +/- 4 years old. After adapter ligation was performed with NEBNext reagents, the libraries were sequenced on an Illumina HiSeq 2000 with 100+100 nt paired-end reads. To prevent cross-contamination, the mother and child libraries were prepared one month apart and sequenced in separate runs. For each donor, somewhere between roughly 500,000 and 2,100,000 distinct TCR beta clonotypes were identified. Naive TCR beta clonotypes were estimated from low-frequency clonotypes matched to each donor's FACS-determined naive share, without sorting.

The V and J segments used are TRBV20-1 and TRBJ2-7; D gene: possibly TRBD1, on 6 matching bases. The clonotype originates from a boy aged 10-17 years in good health. Sequencing input: blood. The CDR3 region has the sequence CSLTGPAYEQYF. The DNA reads TGCAGTCTAACAGGGCCAGCCTACGAGCAGTACTTC.